These 7 T cell receptor beta chains were all obtained from the same sample, sequenced in a study of tumor and adjacent non-tumor tissue in lung cancer (dated by TCRdb to the late 2010s). Bulk unsorted tissue served as the source for RNA extraction, and RNA quality was assessed using a NanoDrop ND-1000 and an Agilent 2100. Distant non-tumor tissue taken more than 3 cm from the tumor edge was used as the normal lung sample. Library creation used multiplex PCR. Sequencer: Illumina HiSeq 2500. Following protocols modified from ARM-PCR, the researchers constructed TCRbeta libraries through three rounds of nested PCR with primers (Table S4). TCRdb cleaned the public reads at Q25 with fastp, built clones with MiXCR and kept in-frame beta chains. Entries that share a CDR3 protein sequence are merged under the most common genes and DNA. A total of 80,000 to 130,000 distinct CDR3 sequences appear in this sample, 60% to 80% of them only once. The ten largest account for roughly 19% of the sample.

The sequenced sample consisted of distant non-tumor lung tissue. The receptors come from a man aged 25 to 40 with non-small cell lung cancer.

To note about this clonotype: Germline and junction disagree at one end, which may indicate a read error. V usage is TRBV12-3 or TRBV12-4 and J usage is TRBJ1-2, with no clear D. The CDR3 covers 14 residues. This CDR3 is CATSTLDGYYGYTF. CDR3 bases: TGTGCCACCAGTACACTAGACGGGTACTACGGCTACACCTTC.

On this clonotype: A much larger clone is a single base away; this may be a read error. The chain uses TRBV4-1 and TRBJ2-6; 7 bases agree with TRBD1. Germline assignment: CDR1 MGHRA and CDR2 YSYEKL. This CDR3 spans 21 amino acids. The CDR3 DNA follows: TGCGCCAGCAGCCAATTCCCCCGGTTAGGGACAGCCAGCTCTGGGGCCAACGTCGTGACTTTC. This sequence encodes CASSQFPRLGTASSGANVVTF.

Comment on this clonotype: A much larger clonotype is one base distant, so this may be a read error. V gene TRBV20-1 combines with J gene TRBJ1-2; D ambiguous. Germline V gene data show CDR1 as DFQATT and CDR2 as SNEGSKA (reference sequence). The CDR3 length is 14 residues. The V and J ends lost 0 bases and 8 bases respectively, with 16 bases between them. As DNA, the CDR3 is TGCAGTGCTAGAGAGTGTGGAGAGGGTCCGGGCTACACCTTC. It is translated as CSARECGEGPGYTF.

With regard to this clonotype: This clone may be a read error of a much larger clone one base away. V and J are TRBV20-1 and TRBJ1-5; TRBD1 matches at 7 bases. Germline CDR1 is DFQATT and CDR2 is SNEGSKA (reference sequence). J lost 5 bases, V lost 0 bases, and 10 bases had no gene match. This CDR3 is built from 16 residues. The CDR3 sequence: CSARDLRRQGYQPQHF. The CDR3 DNA reads TGCAGTGCTAGAGATCTCCGGAGACAGGGTTATCAGCCCCAGCATTTT.

There are many counts of this clonotype. The CDR3 spells CSVQGLAGSPDTQYF. CDR3 nucleotides: TGCAGCGTCCAGGGGCTAGCGGGAAGTCCAGATACGCAGTATTTT. The J gene is TRBJ2-3, the V gene TRBV29-1; 9 positions match TRBD2. With V trimmed by 6 bases and J by 4 bases, 11 bases remained unmatched. The length of the CDR3 is 15 residues. Germline V gene sequence: CDR1 SQVTM, CDR2 ANQGSEA.

The table lists this clonotype with many counts. The chain has TRBV20-1 and TRBJ1-1; weak D call: TRBD1 (6 bases). Germline V gives CDR1 DFQATT, CDR2 SNEGSKA (reference sequence). The CDR3 extends over 18 amino acids. V lost 0 bases and J 4 bases, leaving 24 bases between the germline ends. The CDR3 protein is CSARDPRDNRPSLTEAFF. For the CDR3, the DNA is TGCAGTGCTAGAGATCCCCGGGACAATCGTCCCTCACTCACTGAAGCTTTCTTT.

CDR3 sequence: CASRGYEQYF. CDR3 DNA sequence: TGTGCCAGCAGGGGTTACGAGCAGTACTTC. The V call is TRBV6-6, the J call TRBJ2-7; D unclear. The V gene's germline CDR1 is MNHNY and CDR2 SVGAGI (reference sequence). V shed 6 bases and J shed 4 bases, with 4 bases lying between them. The CDR3 loop spans 10 amino acids.